Here is one T cell receptor (beta chain) with its context. This clone was seen more than once but under ten times. Its antigen is currently not known. This likely comes from a read error, as the CDR3 has no conserved phenylalanine or tryptophan at its end. No DNA is shown, since the ends of the CDR3 on it are uncertain; the CDR3 is the one TCRdb lists. The data derive from a study of cytomegalovirus exposure and HLA in healthy donors (dated by TCRdb to 2016 to 2017). Some background on the complete study: According to an earlier analysis of 587 of the donors, about 179 million T cells yielded 117 million unique TCR beta sequences and 250 to 350 Gb of sequence data. In a later analysis, previously published TCR beta repertoires from 550 to 700 donors were re-analyzed and high-resolution HLA genotyping was added so that TCR occurrence patterns could be studied. In a later genetic analysis, genome-wide SNP genotypes for about three fifths of the roughly 670 donors were used, and that subset was treated as a discovery cohort. The study aimed to test whether signatures of past pathogen exposure could be identified by cataloging public T cell receptors. Approximately 330 gigabases of sequencing data and tens of millions of unique TCR sequences made up an early release that covered around 640 HLA-typed donors. Using immunosequencing, the study profiled T cell repertoires from 550 to 750 subjects and related those repertoires to cytomegalovirus serostatus. Among some 410 genotyped donors of the cohort, an average of around 240,000 unique TCR beta nucleotide sequences was sequenced per donor, of which roughly 17% were non-productive. Rather than using new phenotypic data, the later analysis identified candidate immune exposures from TCR beta sequences and from how often those sequences occurred across donors. Both class I and class II loci were covered by HLA typing, at four-digit resolution. To predict cytomegalovirus infection status, the study brought together high-throughput TCR immunosequencing, statistical association of individual TCRs with disease status, and machine learning. Because of strong linkage in the cohort, roughly five DR-DQ haplotypes were treated as single units for association and clustering. All discovery cohort repertoires had been generated on a single sequencing platform. Typing coverage varied by locus: roughly 620-630 donors for A, B, C, DRB1 and DQB1; under 550 for DQA1; more than 600 for DPA1; fewer than 480 for DPB1. Of the roughly 390 genotyped donors, roughly 76% were placed in the genetic ancestry cluster associated with self-reported Caucasian donors. In addition to the first cohort of around 670 subjects, a separate validation cohort of around 110 different subjects was used. Donor age, sex, ethnicity and CMV serostatus were collected together with the repertoire data. An earlier analysis of approximately 640 of the donors applied high-throughput TCR beta sequencing to assess whether each TCR beta V gene segment acted as functional or pseudogenic. Overall study outcomes, separate from this receptor: A group of highly shared sequence variants was considered likely to be a technical artifact of the sequencing pipeline. A later analysis reported that several top co-occurrence clusters appeared linked to parvovirus B19, influenza, CMV and Epstein-Barr virus. Strong co-occurrence of HLA alleles, especially DR and DQ, made assigning TCR associations to individual alleles difficult. An earlier analysis of approximately 540 of the donors showed that most TCR beta V segments appeared in productive rearrangements either about 87% or about 30% of the time, which broadly matched IMGT annotations. At a false discovery rate of 0.05, a later analysis linked around 15,000 TCR beta sequences to specific HLA alleles. A few of the identified cytomegalovirus-associated TCR beta chains were confirmed in vitro to be specific for cytomegalovirus antigens. Sequencing depth was assumed to be roughly uniform across donors in the presence/absence analyses, though that assumption may not hold. The only immune exposure information available for the cohort was CMV serostatus. Because counts were too low, around 17 rarely observed V segments, including chromosome 9 orphons, were left out of the earlier analysis of several hundred of the donors. While some public TCRs were present in many individuals, most TCR sequences turned up only very rarely across donors. Because HLA typing was missing for some donors at each locus, association tests included only the typed subset. A total of roughly 160 TCR beta chains were listed by the study as associated with cytomegalovirus. In this cohort, only TCR beta chains were sequenced, and detectable features were limited by the absence of alpha or paired-chain data. In a later analysis, HLA-associated TCR beta chains were found to be more clonally expanded and to have lower generation probabilities than equally common non-associated chains. According to a later genetic analysis, donors in an Asian-associated ancestry cluster had fewer N-insertions in productive TCRs than the approximately 650-donor mean. A further reported finding was that TCR beta sequences accurately predicted the HLA-A and HLA-B alleles for most subjects in the first cohort. A later genetic analysis associated a missense DCLRE1C variant with V-gene and J-gene trimming of TCR beta chains, and an independent cohort replicated the association. Some IMGT-functional V segments, including TRBV6-2 and TRBV6-3, could not be told apart with the 87-base-pair reads, so those segments were excluded. A later analysis found that most CMV-associated TCR beta chains appeared HLA-restricted, with HLA associations seemingly driven largely by CMV exposure. Correlated functional status among segregating V segments might reflect linkage disequilibrium, but an unknown experimental factor could not be ruled out. The classifier was reported to diagnose cytomegalovirus status with high specificity and sensitivity in both the original and validation cohorts. The authors suggested that the approach could potentially be generalized to other disease states and immunological phenotypes. In a later analysis, the rate of TCR association differed among HLA loci, with DRB1 alleles having the most associated TCRs and HLA-C alleles having the fewest.

Libraries were built with the immunoSEQ multiplex PCR assay. For the multiplex PCR, a mixture combining 60 forward primers for TCR Vbeta segments and 13 reverse primers for TCR Jbeta segments was used. Amplification of the CDR3 region of rearranged TCR beta genes was performed with a multiplex PCR assay on genomic DNA. The amplified TCR beta libraries were sequenced on the Illumina HiSeq System as 87-base-pair reads. In the original analysis: A later analysis counted tens of millions of unique TCR beta chains across the 550 to 750 repertoires, and approximately 11 million of these chains were shared by at least two donors. Raw reads were error-corrected and collapsed into unique sequences with a nearest-neighbor algorithm that merged closely related sequences to remove PCR and sequencing errors. Alignment of CDR3 sequences to IMGT reference sequences was used to assign V, D and J gene segments. For a sequence to be retained, a match of at least six nucleotides to both a V gene segment and a J gene segment was required. A rearrangement was called productive if the CDR3 had no stop codons and remained in frame with V and J, and every other rearrangement was called non-productive. Following IMGT convention, CDR3 was defined as the stretch from the second conserved V-encoded cysteine up to the conserved J-encoded phenylalanine. In an earlier analysis of 550 to 650 of the donors, sequences lacking an unambiguous match to a single V gene segment were excluded. In an earlier analysis of approximately 590 of the donors, V segments were called functional above 56.7% productive rearrangements and were called segregating when the between-donor standard deviation exceeded 5%. A statistical classification framework was built to diagnose cytomegalovirus status from the catalog of TCR beta chain sequences. In a later analysis, TCR nucleotide sequences were compared against IMGT/GENE-DB human TR gene sequences so that V and J genes could be assigned. A later analysis assigned CDR3 sequences and most-parsimonious VDJ recombination scenarios with the TCRdist pipeline. In a later analysis, each TCR beta chain was defined by its CDR3 amino acid sequence together with its V-gene family, and reads without a unique V-gene family were excluded. To address suspected cross-contamination and a sequencing artifact, a later analysis removed roughly 640 highly shared, low-generation-probability nucleotide sequences. A later analysis calculated a clonal expansion index for each public chain from normalized within-repertoire ranks of inferred template counts. In a later analysis, generation probabilities were computed with a VDJ recombination model fitted to out-of-frame rearrangements, and the resulting probabilities were checked against IGoR. Hypergeometric tests were used in a later analysis to score TCR-TCR, TCR-HLA and TCR-CMV co-occurrence, with a repertoire-size bias correction applied to the TCR pairs. To estimate false discovery rates, a later analysis permuted the HLA or CMV assignments 20 times. A later analysis grouped co-occurring TCRs with DBSCAN, adding TCRdist sequence similarity when clustering within HLA-allele-positive subsets. Repertoires with fewer than 30,000 or more than 120,000 public chains were left out of co-occurrence clustering, as were five repertoires with anomalous nucleotide sharing. What TCRdb holds here is the immuneACCESS table cut down to in-frame rearrangements. Part of the clones is not present; checked against another copy, under half of the missing clones reflect an unresolved V gene, and the others are unexplained. V, J and clone size reflect that table, while D and trimming were determined from the DNA. This sample comprises about 100,000 clones, less than 85% of them detected only once. The ten largest clones add up to just over 2.5% of the sample.

The cohort was made up of 650 to 700 healthy bone marrow donors. Cohort members were all nominally healthy when sampled, although unrecorded immune exposures were likely present. The donor was CMV seronegative and was included in the group of 352 seronegative cohort members. Every donor gave a peripheral blood sample, and the peripheral blood mononuclear cells from that sample were used for TCR beta sequencing. Genomic DNA extraction from the blood cell samples was performed with the Qiagen DNeasy Blood Extraction Kit. CDR1 is given as SEHNR and CDR2 as FQNEAQ, both from the germline V gene (reference sequence). A total of 13 residues make up the CDR3, ends included.

What was sequenced was PBMCs. Rearrangement joined TRBV7-9 to TRBJ2-3; the table names TRBD2, a call not compared with the DNA. The source is a man aged 35-49 years in good health and CMV-seronegative. This receptor carries the CDR3 CASSLEYLDYRFG.